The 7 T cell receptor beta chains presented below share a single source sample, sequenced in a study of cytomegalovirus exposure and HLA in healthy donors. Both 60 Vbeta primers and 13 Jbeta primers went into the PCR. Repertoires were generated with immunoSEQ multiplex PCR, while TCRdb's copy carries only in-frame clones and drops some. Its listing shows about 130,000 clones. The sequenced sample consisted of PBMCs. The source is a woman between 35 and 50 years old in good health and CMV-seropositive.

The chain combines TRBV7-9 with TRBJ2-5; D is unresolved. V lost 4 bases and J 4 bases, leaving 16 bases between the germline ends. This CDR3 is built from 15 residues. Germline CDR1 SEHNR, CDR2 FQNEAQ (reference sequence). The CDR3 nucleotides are TGTGCCAGCAGCTCCTACGCCTCTGGCGGAGAGACCCAGTACTTC. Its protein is CASSSYASGGETQYF.

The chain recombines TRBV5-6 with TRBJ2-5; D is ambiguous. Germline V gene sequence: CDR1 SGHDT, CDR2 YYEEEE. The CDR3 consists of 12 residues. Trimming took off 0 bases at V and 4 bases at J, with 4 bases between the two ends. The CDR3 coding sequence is TGTGCCAGCAGCTTGGTCGGAGAGACCCAGTACTTC. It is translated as CASSLVGETQYF.

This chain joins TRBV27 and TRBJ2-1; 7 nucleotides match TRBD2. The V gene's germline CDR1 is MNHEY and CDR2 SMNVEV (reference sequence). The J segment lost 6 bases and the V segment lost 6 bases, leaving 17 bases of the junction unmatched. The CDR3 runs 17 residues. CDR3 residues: CASSRMEWRELGNEQFF. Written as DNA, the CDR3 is TGTGCCAGCAGCCGAATGGAGTGGCGGGAGTTAGGCAATGAGCAGTTCTTC.

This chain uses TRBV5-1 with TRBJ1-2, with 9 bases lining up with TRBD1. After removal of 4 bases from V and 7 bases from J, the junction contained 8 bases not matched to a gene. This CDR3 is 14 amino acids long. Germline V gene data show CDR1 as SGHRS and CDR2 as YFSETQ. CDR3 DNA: TGCGCCAGCAGCGTTTCCGGGACAGGGACTGGCTACACCTTC. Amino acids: CASSVSGTGTGYTF.

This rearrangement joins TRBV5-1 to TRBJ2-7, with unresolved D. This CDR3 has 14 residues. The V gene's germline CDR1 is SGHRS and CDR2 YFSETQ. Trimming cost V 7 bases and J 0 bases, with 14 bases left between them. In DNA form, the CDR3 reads TGCGCCAGCCGAAGACTGGCGGACTCCTACGAGCAGTACTTC. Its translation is CASRRLADSYEQYF.

CDR3 residues: CSGGRADTQYF. In DNA, the CDR3 is TGCAGTGGAGGGCGGGCAGATACGCAGTATTTT. The chain couples TRBV20-1 to TRBJ2-3; D may be TRBD2 (5 bases). This CDR3 region has 11 residues. Per germline, CDR1 DFQATT and CDR2 SNEGSKA (reference sequence). V was clipped by 7 bases and J by 4 bases, with 9 bases between them.

The CDR3 protein is CASSSQAYNEQFF. In DNA form, the CDR3 reads TGTGCCAGTAGTTCGCAGGCCTACAATGAGCAGTTCTTC. The J gene is TRBJ2-1, the V gene TRBV19, with D unclear. The germline CDR1 and CDR2 sequences are LNHDA and SQIVND (reference sequence). Trimming cost V 5 bases and J 2 bases, with 7 bases left between them. This CDR3 has 13 amino acids.